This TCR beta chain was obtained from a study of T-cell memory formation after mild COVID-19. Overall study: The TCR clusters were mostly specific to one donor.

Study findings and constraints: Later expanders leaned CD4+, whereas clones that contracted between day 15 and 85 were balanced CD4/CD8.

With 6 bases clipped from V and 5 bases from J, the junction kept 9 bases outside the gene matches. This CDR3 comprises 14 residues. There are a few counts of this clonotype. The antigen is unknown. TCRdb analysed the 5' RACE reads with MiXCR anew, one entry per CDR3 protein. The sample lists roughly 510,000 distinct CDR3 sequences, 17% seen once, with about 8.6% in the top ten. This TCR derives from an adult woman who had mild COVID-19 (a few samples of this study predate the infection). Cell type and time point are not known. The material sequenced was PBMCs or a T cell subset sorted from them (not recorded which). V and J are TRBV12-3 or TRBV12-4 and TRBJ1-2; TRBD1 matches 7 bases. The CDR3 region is CASRGTAHGYGYTF. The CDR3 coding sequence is TGTGCCAGCAGGGGGACAGCTCACGGGTATGGCTACACCTTC.